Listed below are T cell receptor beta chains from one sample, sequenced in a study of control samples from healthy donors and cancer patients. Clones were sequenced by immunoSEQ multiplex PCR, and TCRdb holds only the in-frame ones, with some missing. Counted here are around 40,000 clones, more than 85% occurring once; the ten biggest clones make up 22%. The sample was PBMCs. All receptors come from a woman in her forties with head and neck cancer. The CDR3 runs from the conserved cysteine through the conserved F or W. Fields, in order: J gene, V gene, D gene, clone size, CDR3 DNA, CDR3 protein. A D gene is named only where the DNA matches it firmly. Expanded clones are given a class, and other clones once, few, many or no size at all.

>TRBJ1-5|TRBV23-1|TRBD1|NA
TGCGCCAGCAGGCGGGACAGGGGAATGACGGTGGGCAATCAGCCCCAGCATTTT
CASRRDRGMTVGNQPQHF
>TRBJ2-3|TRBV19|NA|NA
TGTGCCAGTGAAGCGGTCGGTCGCACGCAGTATTTT
CASEAVGRTQYF
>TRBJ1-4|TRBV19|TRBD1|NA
TGTGCCAGTAGTGGGGACAGCCTTAATGAAAAACTGTTTTTT
CASSGDSLNEKLFF
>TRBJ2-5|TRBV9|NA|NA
TGTGCCAGCAGCGTAGCTGGTGGGTCGCAAGAGACCCAGTACTTC
CASSVAGGSQETQYF
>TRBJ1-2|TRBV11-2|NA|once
TGTGCCAGCAGCCATTTTACCAGGAGGAGGGGCTATGGCTACACCTTC
CASSHFTRRRGYGYTF
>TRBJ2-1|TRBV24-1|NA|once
TGTGCCACCAGTGATCGGGTTTCCTACAATGAGCAGTTCTTC
CATSDRVSYNEQFF
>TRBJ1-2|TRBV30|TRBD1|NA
TGTGCCTGGAGTGTACAGGGGGCTGGGGTTGGCTACACCTTC
CAWSVQGAGVGYTF
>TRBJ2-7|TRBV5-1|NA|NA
TGCGCCAGCAGCTTGGGGCTAGCCAGCTACGAGCAGTACTTC
CASSLGLASYEQYF
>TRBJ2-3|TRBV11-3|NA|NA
TGTGCCAGCAGCTCGAGGGGCACAGATACGCAGTATTTT
CASSSRGTDTQYF
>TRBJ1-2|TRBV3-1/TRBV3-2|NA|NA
TGTGCCAGCAGCCAAGATCTTAGGACTAGGGGCTATGGCTACACCTTC
CASSQDLRTRGYGYTF
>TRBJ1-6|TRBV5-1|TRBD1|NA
TGCGCCAGCAGACGATTGACAGGGGGTCGGTCACCCCTCCACTTT
CASRRLTGGRSPLHF
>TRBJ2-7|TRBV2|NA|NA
TGTGCCAGCAGTCGAGAACAGGGAGGCGAGCAGTACTTC
CASSREQGGEQYF
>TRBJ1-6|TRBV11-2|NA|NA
TGTGCCAGCAGCCTCCTGGTGTCACCCCTCCACTTT
CASSLLVSPLHF
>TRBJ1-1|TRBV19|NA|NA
TGTGCCAGTAGTATTGTAGGGCCATCTAAAGCTTTCTTT
CASSIVGPSKAFF
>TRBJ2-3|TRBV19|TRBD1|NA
TGTGCCAGTAGTTCGACCAGGGGGTCAGATACGCAGTATTTT
CASSSTRGSDTQYF
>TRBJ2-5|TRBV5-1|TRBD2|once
TGCGCCAGCAGCTTGGGACTAGCGGGCGAATCTTTTTGGAAAGAGACCCAGTACTTC
CASSLGLAGESFWKETQYF
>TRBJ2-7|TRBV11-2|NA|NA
TGTGCCAGCAGCCCAGGGTGGGGATCCGAGCAGTACTTC
CASSPGWGSEQYF
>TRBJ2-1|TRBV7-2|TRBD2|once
TGTGCCAGCAGCTTAAAAGGGACTATCTTACGCAATGAGCAGTTCTTC
CASSLKGTILRNEQFF
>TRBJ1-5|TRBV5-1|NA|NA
TGCGCCCGCAGCTTGGGGGGCCAAGGGGGAGCAAATCAGCCCCAGCATTTT
CARSLGGQGGANQPQHF
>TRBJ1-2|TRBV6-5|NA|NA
TGTGCCAGCAGCCCCTCGGGGGCCGGTGGCTACACCTTC
CASSPSGAGGYTF
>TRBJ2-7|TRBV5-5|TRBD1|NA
TGTGCCAGCAGCTTGGGAAGACAGGGGCCGACCTACGAGCAGTACTTC
CASSLGRQGPTYEQYF
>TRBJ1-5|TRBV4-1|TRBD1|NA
TGCGCCAGCAGCCAATTTCAGGGGGGCACGGGACAGCCCCAGCATTTT
CASSQFQGGTGQPQHF
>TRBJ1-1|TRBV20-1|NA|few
TGCAGTGCTAGTCAGGGATATACTGAAGCTTTCTTT
CSASQGYTEAFF
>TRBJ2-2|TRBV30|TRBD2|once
TGTGCCTTTCGCCGGGGGGGCTCGAACACCGGGGAGCTGTTTTTT
CAFRRGGSNTGELFF
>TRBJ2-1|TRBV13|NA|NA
TGTGCCAGCAGCTTAGGGACAGAGGAAAACAATGAGCAGTTCTTC
CASSLGTEENNEQFF
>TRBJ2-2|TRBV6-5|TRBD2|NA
TGTGCCATTCGGGAATTTTCGGGGGGCACCGGGGAGCTGTTTTTT
CAIREFSGGTGELFF
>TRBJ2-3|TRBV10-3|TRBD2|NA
TGTGCCATCACCCCCGGGACTAGCGGGAGAGTAGATACGCAGTATTTT
CAITPGTSGRVDTQYF
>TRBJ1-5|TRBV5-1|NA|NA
TGCGCCAGCAGCTTGGGCAACAATCAGCCCCAGCATTTT
CASSLGNNQPQHF
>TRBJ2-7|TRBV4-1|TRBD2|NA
TGCGCCAGCAGCCAAGGACTAGCGGGACTGGGTGAGCAGTACTTC
CASSQGLAGLGEQYF
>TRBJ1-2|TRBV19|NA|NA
TGTGCCAGTAGTAGCGGGACACGGAATGGCTACACCTTC
CASSSGTRNGYTF
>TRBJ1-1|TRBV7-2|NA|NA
TGTGCCAGCAGCTTAGTCCTCATACGTGAAGCTTTCTTT
CASSLVLIREAFF
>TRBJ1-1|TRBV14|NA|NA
TGTGCCAGCAGCCAAGTCCCCCCTCGAGCTTTCTTT
CASSQVPPRAFF
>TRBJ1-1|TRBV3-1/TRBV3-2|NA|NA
TGTGCCAGCAGCCGGAGCCGGGGTACTGAAGCTTTCTTT
CASSRSRGTEAFF
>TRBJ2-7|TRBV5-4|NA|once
TGTGCCAGCAGCTTGGGCACAGCTCGCGAGCAGTACTTC
CASSLGTAREQYF
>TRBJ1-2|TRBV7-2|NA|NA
TGTGCCAGCAGCTTACCTAGACAGACCTATGGCTACACCTTC
CASSLPRQTYGYTF
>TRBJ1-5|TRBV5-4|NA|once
TGTGCCACCTCTGGGCCAACCAAAGATCAGCCCCAGCATTTT
CATSGPTKDQPQHF
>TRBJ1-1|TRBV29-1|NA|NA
TGCAGCGTCATGAGGGGGGGCGGGTGGACTGAAGCTTTCTTT
CSVMRGGGWTEAFF
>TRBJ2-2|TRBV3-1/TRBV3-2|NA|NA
TGTGCCAGCAGCCCCACTATTGGGGAGCTGTTTTTT
CASSPTIGELFF
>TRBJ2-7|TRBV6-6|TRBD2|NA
TGTGCCAGCAGTTCCGTAGGGACTAGCGGGACCTACGAGCAGTACTTC
CASSSVGTSGTYEQYF
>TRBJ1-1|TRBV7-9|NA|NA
TGTGCCAGCAGCCCGAATCGGGGAGGCACTGAAGCTTTCTTT
CASSPNRGGTEAFF
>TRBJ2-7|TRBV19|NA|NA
TGTGCCACCGGGATCGGTACTTACGAGCAGTACTTC
CATGIGTYEQYF